This T cell receptor beta chain is from a study of OX40 agonist ivuxolimab in advanced cancers. About the investigation overall: Ivuxolimab, which targeted the costimulatory receptor OX40 (CD134), was an agonistic, fully human IgG2 monoclonal antibody. Intravenous ivuxolimab was administered to patients every 2 weeks at six dose levels: 0.01, 0.1, 0.3, 1.5, 3 and 10 mg/kg. Of the approximately 54 dose-escalation patients, hepatocellular carcinoma was present in around 19, melanoma in approximately 15, renal cell carcinoma in 9 and head and neck cancer in 9. In the dose-escalation cohort, roughly 82% of patients were male, and the mean age was roughly 60 years with a range of roughly 20 to 80. Patients were allowed to have had prior anti-PD-1, anti-PD-L1 or anti-CTLA-4 therapy, and approximately 39% of the dose-escalation patients had been treated with checkpoint inhibitors. Partial responses occurred in three dose-escalation patients, of whom one had hepatocellular carcinoma and two had cutaneous melanoma. Peripheral TCRbeta sequencing was intended to test whether TCR sequence diversity was altered and clonal T-cell expansion was caused by ivuxolimab. The monotherapy dose-escalation portion (N of about 47 patients) of the phase I ivuxolimab trial is reported in the paper. What the study reported, not specific to this receptor: Low levels of normalized T-cell clonal expansion were also seen in some nonresponding patients. At doses of 0.1 to 3.0 mg/kg, clonal expansion of both CD4+ and CD8+ T cells in blood was seen between baseline and week 6. After ivuxolimab, more expanded clones were found on average in CD8+ T cells than in CD4+ T cells. Partial responders in the 0.1-3.0 mg/kg groups had among the lowest normalized peripheral clonal expansion, especially among CD8+ T cells. The antigen specificity of the peripheral T cells that underwent clonal expansion was not determined.

About this clone: Its antigen has not been determined. The input lacks base qualities; no much larger clone sits a single base away.

To sequence the TCRbeta CDR3 region, genomic DNA was isolated from the sorted cells. The immunoSEQ Assay was used to sequence the TCRbeta CDR3 regions. The clones in this table, taken by TCRdb from immuneACCESS, are in-frame only. Not every clone is retained; where verified, under half of the shortfall comes from an unresolved V gene, and the cause of the rest is unknown. Recorded for this sample are approximately 10,000 clones; about 81% of them occurred a single time. Jointly, the top ten make up around an eighth of the sample. The germline V gene gives CDR1 as LGHNA and CDR2 as YNFKEQ. Germline trimming: 4 bases from V, 3 bases from J; junction bases outside gene matches: 6. The CDR3 covers 15 residues, taking in both the cysteine and the phenylalanine. Only the CDR3 DNA stays, 45 bases, in frame from base 1. Patients with autoimmune disease history or receiving systemic immunosuppression were excluded from the trial. Peripheral blood for TCR sequencing was drawn from every dose cohort at baseline, at cycle 4 day 1 and at cycle 7 day 1. The samples were taken from a phase I, first-in-human, multicenter, open-label dose-escalation trial of ivuxolimab. Adults with locally advanced or metastatic melanoma, renal cell, hepatocellular, or head and neck squamous cell carcinoma were enrolled in the trial. Before TCR sequencing, CD4+ T cells and CD8+ T cells from peripheral blood were sorted into separate populations.

The source of this sequence is an adult with an advanced solid tumor such as melanoma, head and neck, liver or kidney cancer. The sample consisted of CD4+ or CD8+ T cells sorted from blood, taken in a trial of the OX40 agonist ivuxolimab. The rearrangement joined TRBV4-2 to TRBJ2-7; 10 nucleotides in the junction match TRBD1. The sequence in DNA is TGTGCCAGCAGCCTGTCAGGACAGGGGGACTACGAGCAGTACTTC. Translated, it gives CASSLSGQGDYEQYF.